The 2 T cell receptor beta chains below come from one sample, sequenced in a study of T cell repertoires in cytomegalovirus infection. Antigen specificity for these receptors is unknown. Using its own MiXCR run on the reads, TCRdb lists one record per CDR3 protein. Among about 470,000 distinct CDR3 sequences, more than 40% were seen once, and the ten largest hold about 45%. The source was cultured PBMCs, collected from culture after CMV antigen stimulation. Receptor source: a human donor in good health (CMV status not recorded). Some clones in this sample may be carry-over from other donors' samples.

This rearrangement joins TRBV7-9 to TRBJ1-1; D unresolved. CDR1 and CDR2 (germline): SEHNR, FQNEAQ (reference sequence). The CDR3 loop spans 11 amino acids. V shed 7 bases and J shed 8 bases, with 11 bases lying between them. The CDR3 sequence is CASTPGGEAFF. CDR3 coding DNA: TGTGCCAGCACCCCCGGCGGCGAAGCTTTCTTT.

The CDR3 protein is CASSFPEGFNEQFF. The CDR3 DNA reads as TGTGCCAGCAGCTTCCCCGAAGGATTCAATGAGCAGTTCTTC. V is TRBV7-9 and J is TRBJ2-1; D call uncertain. Deletions cut 3 bases from V and 6 bases from J, with 12 bases between. The CDR3 has 14 amino acids. Per the germline V gene, CDR1 is SEHNR and CDR2 is FQNEAQ (reference sequence).